This T cell receptor beta chain derives from a study of blood T cells in healthy people across ages. Study at large: Researchers report that template switching captured about one barcoded beta molecule per two T cells.

Deletions cut 1 base from V and 2 bases from J, with 4 bases between. Germline CDR1 and CDR2: SGDLS and YYNGEE. The CDR3 has 13 amino acids. Using a J-beta primer mix together with a sample-barcoded 5' primer, a second PCR was run for roughly 6 to 12 cycles. TCRdb fed the 5' RACE reads into MiXCR, producing one record per CDR3 protein. The sample consists of about 640,000 distinct CDR3 sequences, 45% to 65% of them appearing once. The sample consisted of blood. The chain recombines TRBV9 with TRBJ2-1; unclear D gene. The sequence derives from a man aged 55 to 70 in good health. The CDR3 sequence is CASSVSTYNEQFF. CDR3 DNA: TGTGCCAGCAGCGTATCTACCTACAATGAGCAGTTCTTC.